This entry concerns a single T cell receptor (beta chain). This record comes from a study of tumor-infiltrating lymphocytes in primary liver carcinoma. From around 500 ng of total RNA, TCR beta-specific cDNA was reverse-transcribed using a constant-region primer. For TCR beta, libraries were produced by three nested multiplex PCR rounds using slightly modified ARM-PCR. Primers for the first two PCR rounds were TRBV1-TRBV30 forward primers and a C-beta reverse primer (approximately 10 cycles per round). TCRdb reanalysed the multiplex PCR reads using MiXCR and keeps one entry per CDR3 protein. The top ten hold approximately 9.9% of the sample, which has around 120,000 distinct CDR3 sequences, 60% to 70% seen once. CDR3 length equals 14 residues. Germline-derived CDR1 and CDR2 are SGHAT and FQNNGV. For each extraction, RNA and DNA were obtained together from roughly 20-30 mg of unsorted bulk tissue.

This chain uses TRBV11-2 with TRBJ2-4; D may be TRBD1 (6 bases). The sequencing input was liver tumor tissue from sampling region 1. Subset: tumor region T1, superior pole. This clonotype originated in a woman in her sixties with primary liver carcinoma and hepatitis B virus infection. The CDR3 coding sequence is TGTGTCTGCAGCCCTACAGGGGCCAAAAACATTCAGTACTTC. As protein: CVCSPTGAKNIQYF.